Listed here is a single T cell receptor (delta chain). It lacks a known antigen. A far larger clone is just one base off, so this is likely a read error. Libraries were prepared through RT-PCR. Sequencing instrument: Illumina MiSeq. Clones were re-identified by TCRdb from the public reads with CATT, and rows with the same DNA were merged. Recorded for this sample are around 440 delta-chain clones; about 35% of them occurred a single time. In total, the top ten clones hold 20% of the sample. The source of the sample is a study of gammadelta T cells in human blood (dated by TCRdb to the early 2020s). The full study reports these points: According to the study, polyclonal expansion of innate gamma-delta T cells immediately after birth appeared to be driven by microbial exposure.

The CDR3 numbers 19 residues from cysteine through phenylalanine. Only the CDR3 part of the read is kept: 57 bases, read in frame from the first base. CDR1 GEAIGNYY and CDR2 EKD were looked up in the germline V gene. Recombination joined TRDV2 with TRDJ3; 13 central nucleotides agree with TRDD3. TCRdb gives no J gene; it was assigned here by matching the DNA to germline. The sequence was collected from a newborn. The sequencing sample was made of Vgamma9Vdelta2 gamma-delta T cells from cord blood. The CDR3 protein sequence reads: CACGTLTGGYAWDTRQMFF. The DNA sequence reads TGTGCCTGTGGCACCTTAACTGGGGGATACGCCTGGGACACCCGACAGATGTTTTTC.